This is a list of T cell receptor beta chains from one sample in a study of blood T cell repertoires in COVID-19. Method: immunoSEQ multiplex PCR; TCRdb's copy keeps in-frame clones and lacks some. The data contain 85,000 to 120,000 clones, around 73% of them singletons. The sequenced material came from peripheral blood. The source is a man in his 60s with active or convalescent COVID-19. Both conserved end residues are part of each CDR3. The order of the fields is V gene, clone size, D gene, CDR3 length, J gene, CDR3 protein, CDR3 DNA. A D gene is named only where the DNA matches it firmly. Clone size appears in some rows only: once, few, many, or a class for an expanded clone.

TRBV7-2	NA	TRBD1	15	TRBJ2-1	CASSLGGTDYNEQFF	TGTGCCAGCAGCTTAGGAGGGACAGACTACAATGAGCAGTTCTTC
TRBV5-6	NA	NA	16	TRBJ2-7	CASSPDPRGASYEQYF	TGTGCCAGCAGCCCTGACCCTCGGGGGGCTTCCTACGAGCAGTACTTC
TRBV24-1	NA	TRBD1	14	TRBJ1-5	CATSDPGQPQPQHF	TGTGCCACCAGTGATCCGGGACAGCCTCAGCCCCAGCATTTT
TRBV19	few	NA	17	TRBJ2-2	CASSIRIAESNTGELFF	TGTGCCAGTAGTATAAGGATAGCGGAATCGAACACCGGGGAGCTGTTTTTT
TRBV5-6	NA	TRBD1	15	TRBJ1-2	CASSLKAGGDYGYTF	TGTGCCAGCAGCTTAAAGGCAGGGGGCGACTATGGCTACACCTTC
TRBV4-2	NA	NA	13	TRBJ2-7	CASRRDGSYEQYF	TGTGCCAGCAGACGCGACGGGTCCTACGAGCAGTACTTC
TRBV6-6	NA	TRBD2	16	TRBJ2-3	CASSTGTSGRGDTQYF	TGTGCCAGCAGTACCGGGACTAGCGGGAGAGGAGATACGCAGTATTTT
TRBV7-2	NA	TRBD2	14	TRBJ2-1	CASSSRGGNNEQFF	TGTGCCAGCAGCAGTCGGGGGGGGAACAATGAGCAGTTCTTC
TRBV27	NA	NA	13	TRBJ2-5	CASSFGGQETQYF	TGTGCCAGCAGTTTCGGGGGCCAAGAGACCCAGTACTTC
TRBV24-1	NA	TRBD1	13	TRBJ2-1	CATKTTGNNEQFF	TGTGCCACCAAAACGACAGGGAACAATGAGCAGTTCTTC
TRBV28	once	NA	14	TRBJ2-4	CASSLGAAKNIQYF	TGTGCCAGCAGTTTGGGGGCTGCCAAAAACATTCAGTACTTC
TRBV9	NA	NA	15	TRBJ1-1	CASSPFPTGNTEAFF	TGTGCCAGCAGCCCTTTTCCGACGGGGAACACTGAAGCTTTCTTT
TRBV16	NA	NA	13	TRBJ1-2	CASSLEQGYGYTF	TGTGCCAGCAGCCTCGAACAGGGCTATGGCTACACCTTC
TRBV5-5	NA	TRBD2	14	TRBJ2-7	CASSDWGGSYEQYF	TGTGCCAGCAGCGACTGGGGGGGATCCTACGAGCAGTACTTC
TRBV21-1	once	NA	17	TRBJ2-3	CASSNRDICPSTDTQYF	TGTGCCAGCAGCAATAGGGACATATGCCCTAGCACAGATACGCAGTATTTT
TRBV6-5	NA	NA	15	TRBJ2-1	CASTRHGGQDNEQFF	TGTGCCAGCACCCGGCACGGGGGGCAGGACAATGAGCAGTTCTTC
TRBV7-9	NA	NA	11	TRBJ1-4	CATRPLGGLFF	TGTGCCACCAGACCCTTGGGGGGGCTGTTTTTT
TRBV18	NA	NA	14	TRBJ1-1	CASSPKQYNTEAFF	TGTGCCAGCTCACCTAAACAGTATAACACTGAAGCTTTCTTT
TRBV4-2	NA	TRBD1	17	TRBJ1-1	CASRPTGGRVGNTEAFF	TGTGCCAGCAGGCCTACAGGGGGCAGGGTCGGAAACACTGAAGCTTTCTTT
TRBV4-1	NA	NA	13	TRBJ1-2	CASSQTQGYGYTF	TGCGCCAGCAGCCAGACGCAGGGGTATGGCTACACCTTC
TRBV6-5	NA	TRBD1	14	TRBJ1-2	CASSPGQGLYGYTF	TGTGCCAGCAGCCCCGGACAGGGGCTCTATGGCTACACCTTC
TRBV28	NA	TRBD2	16	TRBJ2-7	CASNLPGLQGSYEQYF	TGTGCCAGCAATCTTCCGGGACTACAAGGATCCTACGAGCAGTACTTC
TRBV6-2/TRBV6-3	NA	NA	15	TRBJ2-1	CASSYGGNVYNEQFF	TGTGCCAGCAGTTACGGCGGGAACGTGTACAATGAGCAGTTCTTC
TRBV7-3	NA	TRBD1	13	TRBJ2-7	CASSKDRDYEQYF	TGTGCCAGCTCGAAGGACAGGGACTACGAGCAGTACTTC
TRBV19	NA	TRBD1	16	TRBJ1-4	CASSMGDRARREKLFF	TGTGCCAGTAGTATGGGGGACAGGGCTCGTCGGGAAAAACTGTTTTTT
TRBV23-1	NA	TRBD1	16	TRBJ1-2	CASSHPPGQGAYGYTF	TGCGCCAGCAGTCACCCACCGGGACAGGGGGCCTATGGCTACACCTTC
TRBV6-1	once	TRBD2	18	TRBJ2-7	CASSEAAPGTSGSYEQYF	TGTGCCAGCAGTGAAGCTGCCCCCGGGACTAGCGGCTCCTACGAGCAGTACTTC
TRBV27	NA	NA	13	TRBJ2-7	CASSGRGVGEQYF	TGTGCCAGCAGCGGCAGGGGGGTGGGCGAGCAGTACTTC
TRBV6-1	NA	TRBD1	15	TRBJ1-5	CASSEGDRGYQPQHF	TGTGCCAGCAGTGAAGGGGACAGGGGTTATCAGCCCCAGCATTTT
TRBV3-1/TRBV3-2	NA	NA	16	TRBJ2-3	CASSSLGSGTTDTQYF	TGTGCCAGCAGCTCCCTTGGTAGCGGAACCACAGATACGCAGTATTTT
TRBV6-1	NA	TRBD1	15	TRBJ1-6	CATGPPGGYNSPLHF	TGTGCCACCGGCCCTCCAGGGGGCTATAATTCACCCCTCCACTTT
TRBV5-1	NA	NA	14	TRBJ2-6	CASSFRSGANVLTF	TGCGCCAGCAGCTTCCGCTCTGGGGCCAACGTCCTGACTTTC
TRBV3-1/TRBV3-2	NA	TRBD2	15	TRBJ2-7	CASSQPTSGRDEQYF	TGTGCCAGCAGCCAACCTACTAGCGGGAGGGACGAGCAGTACTTC
TRBV6-5	NA	TRBD1	15	TRBJ1-5	CASNLSPGTVEPQHF	TGTGCCAGCAATCTTAGTCCCGGGACAGTTGAGCCCCAGCATTTT
TRBV12-5	NA	TRBD2	16	TRBJ2-3	CASGSLWTSGGLTQYF	TGTGCTAGTGGTTCCCTATGGACTAGCGGGGGCCTCACGCAGTATTTT
TRBV4-2	NA	TRBD2	16	TRBJ2-1	CASSRGTGTSGTEQFF	TGTGCCAGCAGCCGTGGGACCGGGACTAGCGGGACTGAGCAGTTCTTC
TRBV19	once	TRBD1	13	TRBJ2-5	CASSRGQGETQYF	TGTGCCAGTAGTAGAGGACAGGGCGAGACCCAGTACTTC
TRBV7-2	NA	NA	14	TRBJ1-5	CASSLGRVGQPQHF	TGTGCCAGCAGCTTAGGGAGGGTCGGACAGCCCCAGCATTTT
TRBV15	NA	NA	16	TRBJ2-2	CATSRDLGGHTGELFF	TGTGCCACCAGCAGAGATCTGGGGGGACACACCGGGGAGCTGTTTTTT
TRBV7-2	NA	TRBD1	16	TRBJ2-4	CASSLAAGGVKNIQYF	TGTGCCAGCAGCTTAGCGGCAGGGGGCGTCAAAAACATTCAGTACTTC
TRBV28	NA	NA	12	TRBJ1-1	CASSLLAGEAFF	TGTGCCAGCAGTTTACTTGCGGGTGAAGCTTTCTTT
TRBV11-3	NA	NA	13	TRBJ2-5	CASSPEWSGTQYF	TGTGCCAGCAGCCCCGAGTGGTCGGGGACCCAGTACTTC
TRBV10-2	NA	NA	14	TRBJ2-7	CASREQGYSYEQYF	TGCGCCAGCAGGGAGCAGGGTTACTCCTACGAGCAGTACTTC
TRBV4-1	NA	TRBD1	14	TRBJ1-6	CASSQVQGIQPLHF	TGCGCCAGCAGCCAAGTACAGGGGATCCAACCCCTCCACTTT
TRBV5-1	NA	TRBD2	15	TRBJ2-1	CASSLVVGLDNEQFF	TGCGCCAGCAGCTTGGTAGTGGGACTAGACAATGAGCAGTTCTTC
TRBV28	once	NA	18	TRBJ1-1	CASSLGEWAIRENTEAFF	TGTGCCAGCAGTTTAGGGGAATGGGCGATCAGGGAGAACACTGAAGCTTTCTTT
TRBV7-2	few	NA	14	TRBJ2-7	CASSLQGLSYEQYF	TGTGCCAGCAGCTTGCAGGGTTTGTCCTACGAGCAGTACTTC